The 11 T cell receptor beta chains below come from one sample, sequenced in a study of T cell changes during pregnancy in multiple sclerosis (dated by TCRdb to between 2018 and 2020). The library was made by the immunoSEQ multiplex PCR assay. TCRdb provides this immuneACCESS table in a form limited to in-frame rearrangements. Some clones are lacking; in checked studies, under half of them reflect an unresolved V gene, and why the rest are absent is not known. The sample table lists 65,000 to 80,000 clones, about 92% of them with a count of one. The ten largest clones take up approximately 0.2% of the sample. This specimen was CD4+ T cells from peripheral blood mononuclear cells, taken before pregnancy. The receptors come from a female donor with multiple sclerosis, enrolled in a pregnancy study.

The chain recombines TRBV29-1 with TRBJ2-7, with TRBD2 matching 9 bases. From germline, CDR1 is SQVTM and CDR2 ANQGSEA. The CDR3 is made up of 19 amino acids. With V trimmed by 0 bases and J by 0 bases, 15 bases remained unmatched. CDR3 in amino acids: CSVEDRSSAGGLTSYEQYF. CDR3 coding DNA: TGCAGCGTTGAAGATCGGTCCTCCGCGGGGGGGCTCACCTCCTACGAGCAGTACTTC.

The chain is built from TRBV29-1 and TRBJ2-1, with TRBD1 matching over 8 bases. The CDR3 totals 11 residues. Germline-derived CDR1 and CDR2 are SQVTM and ANQGSEA. Trimming cost V 3 bases and J 8 bases; bases outside gene matches: 0. As DNA, the CDR3 is TGCAGCGTTGAGACAGGGGATGAGCAGTTCTTC. As protein: CSVETGDEQFF.

J is TRBJ1-2 and V is TRBV7-8, with D possibly TRBD1 on 6 matching bases. CDR1 and CDR2 (germline): SGHVS, FQNEAQ. V lost 1 base to trimming and J lost 0 bases, with 18 bases between them. The length of the CDR3 is 18 residues. The CDR3 DNA sequence: TGTGCCAGCAGCTTAGAGGGGGGGTGGCCAAGTACTAACTATGGCTACACCTTC. Protein product: CASSLEGGWPSTNYGYTF.

The chain has TRBV15 and TRBJ2-5; 7 nucleotides agree with TRBD2. The trim removed 5 bases at V and 0 bases at J, leaving 3 bases unmatched. Germline-derived CDR1 and CDR2 are LNHNV and YYDKDF (reference sequence). The CDR3 has 14 amino acids. The CDR3 sequence is CATSVGLHQETQYF. CDR3 sequence (DNA): TGTGCCACCAGCGTGGGACTACACCAAGAGACCCAGTACTTC. Full variable domain (missing parts from reference TRBV15 and TRBJ2-5): DAMVIQNPRYQVTQFGKPVTLSCSQTLNHNVMYWYQQKSSQAPKLLFHYYDKDFNNEADTPDNFQSRRPNTSFCFLDIRSPGLGDTAMYLCATSVGLHQETQYFGPGTRLLVL.

This clone was recorded only once. V and J are TRBV30 and TRBJ2-2; TRBD1 might be the D (7 bases). CDR3 length: 15 residues. Germline loops: CDR1 GTSNPN, CDR2 SVGIG (reference sequence). The V end lost 4 bases, the J end lost 8 bases, and 20 bases lay between the germline ends. CDR3 nucleotide sequence: TGTGCCTGGAAGCACCCTGACAGGGAGGCGGGGGAGCTGTTTTTT. This translates into CAWKHPDREAGELFF.

This chain joins TRBV19 and TRBJ2-7; D ambiguous. The V end lost 5 bases, the J end lost 1 base, and 12 bases lay between the germline ends. The CDR3 is 14 amino acids. Germline CDR1 reads LNHDA; CDR2 reads SQIVND (reference sequence). CDR3 DNA sequence: TGTGCCAGTAGTTATCTTTCTAGTTCCTACGAGCAGTACTTC. Translated: CASSYLSSSYEQYF. Variable domain in full (rest from reference TRBV19 and TRBJ2-7): DGGITQSPKYLFRKEGQNVTLSCEQNLNHDAMYWYRQDPGQGLRLIYYSQIVNDFQKGDIAEGYSVSREKKESFPLTVTSAQKNPTAFYLCASSYLSSSYEQYFGPGTRLTVT.

The chain has TRBV6-1 and TRBJ2-2; D is possibly TRBD1 (6 bases). The CDR3 extends over 15 amino acids. Germline CDR1 MNHNS, CDR2 SASEGT. V dropped 7 bases and J dropped 6 bases, with 18 bases sitting between them. The CDR3 DNA reads TGTGCCAGCACCCGAACCAGGGGCGGGCCCGGGGAGCTGTTTTTT. The encoded protein is CASTRTRGGPGELFF.

The V call is TRBV5-4, the J call TRBJ2-2; TRBD2 matches 9 bases. The ends lost 1 base at V and 5 bases at J; junction bases unmatched: 6. Germline values: CDR1 SGHNT, CDR2 YYREEE (reference sequence). CDR3 length: 16 residues. DNA for the CDR3: TGTGCCAGCAGCTTGAAAGCGGGGGGTGGGACCGGGGAGCTGTTTTTT. As protein: CASSLKAGGGTGELFF.

V and J are TRBV5-8 and TRBJ2-1, with D possibly matching TRBD1 (6 bases). The CDR3 runs to 15 residues. Trimming stripped 4 bases from V and 4 bases from J, with 15 bases between. Germline loops: CDR1 SGHTS, CDR2 YDEGEE. The CDR3 is CASSRSGTRYNEQFF. The CDR3, as DNA: TGTGCCAGCAGCCGATCCGGGACACGTTACAATGAGCAGTTCTTC.

This rearrangement joins TRBV5-1 to TRBJ2-5, with unresolved D. This CDR3 is built from 16 residues. The germline V gene encodes CDR1 SGHRS and CDR2 YFSETQ. The V end was cut by 3 bases, the J end by 4 bases, with 19 bases between. This CDR3 is CASSSLFGGTGETQYF. In nucleotides, the CDR3 is TGCGCCAGCAGCTCCCTCTTTGGCGGCACCGGAGAGACCCAGTACTTC.

The rearrangement links TRBV15 to TRBJ1-4; possible D gene TRBD1, 6 bases. The germline CDR1 and CDR2 sequences are LNHNV and YYDKDF (reference sequence). V gave up 5 bases and J gave up 8 bases, with 21 bases separating them. The CDR3 runs 16 residues. The chain's CDR3 is CATSALKQGIGEKLFF. The CDR3 region has the DNA TGTGCCACCAGCGCCCTTAAACAGGGTATAGGGGAAAAACTGTTTTTT.